This entry features one T cell receptor (beta chain) sequence. What it binds is not known. The CDR3 extends over 13 amino acids. From germline, CDR1 is GTSNPN and CDR2 SVGIG (reference sequence). The sample originates from a study of human T cells and chemical hapten exposure. Overall study findings and caveats: Compared to controls, expanded TCRs made significantly more large clusters of similar CDR3s.

Documented time point: patch test 1, 2 weeks after DPC sensitization. Treatment reported: therapeutic diphenylcyclopropenone sensitization with weekly scalp DPC. Blood collection happened ahead of applying each patch test. Individual cDNA molecules (in the library) carried attached unique molecular identifiers. Each CDR3 protein gets one entry after TCRdb re-called the RACE reads with MiXCR. Among approximately 100,000 distinct CDR3 sequences listed, approximately 10% were seen once. Sequenced here: whole blood, sampled in connection with sensitization to the hapten diphenylcyclopropenone (DPC). The V and J genes are TRBV30 and TRBJ2-4; D not resolved. The origin of this receptor is a woman in her 40s with alopecia areata. Some clones in this sample may be carry-over from other donors' samples. The CDR3 sequence: CSVDREAKNIQYF. Written as DNA, the CDR3 is TGTTCGGTGGATCGTGAAGCCAAAAACATTCAGTACTTC.